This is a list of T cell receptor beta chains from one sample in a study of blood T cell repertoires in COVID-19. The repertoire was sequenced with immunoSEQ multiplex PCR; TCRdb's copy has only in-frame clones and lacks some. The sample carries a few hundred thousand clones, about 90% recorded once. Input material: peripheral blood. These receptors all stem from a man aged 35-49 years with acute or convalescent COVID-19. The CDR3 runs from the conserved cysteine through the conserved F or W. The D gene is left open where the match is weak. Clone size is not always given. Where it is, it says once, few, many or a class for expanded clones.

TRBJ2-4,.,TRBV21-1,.,TGTGCCAGCAGCCCAGCTCTAGCGATTCGATCTCTCCTGGCCAAAAACATTCAGTACTTC,CASSPALAIRSLLAKNIQYF
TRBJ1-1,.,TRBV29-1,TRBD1,TGCAGCGTTGCTCTTACAGGGGGATCTGAAGCTTTCTTT,CSVALTGGSEAFF
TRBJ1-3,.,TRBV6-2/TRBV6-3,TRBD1,TGTGCCAGCAGTCTACAGGGGTTCGGAAACACCATATATTTT,CASSLQGFGNTIYF
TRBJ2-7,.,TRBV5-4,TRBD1,TGTGCCAGCAGCTTGGTTGGGACAGGGGCGACTTACGAGCAGTACTTC,CASSLVGTGATYEQYF
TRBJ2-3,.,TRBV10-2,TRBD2,TGCGCCAGCAACTGGGGACTAGCGGAGACAGATACGCAGTATTTT,CASNWGLAETDTQYF
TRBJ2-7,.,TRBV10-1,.,TGCGCCAGCAGTGAACTCGGCGGCAGCGAGCAGTACTTC,CASSELGGSEQYF
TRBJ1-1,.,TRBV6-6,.,TGTGCCAGCAAATACGGGGGGGGCTGGAAGACTGAAGCTTTCTTT,CASKYGGGWKTEAFF
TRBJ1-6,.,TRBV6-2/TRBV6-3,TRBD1,TGTGCCAGCAGTTACGTGCAACCTGACAGGGGAAATTCACCCCTCCACTTT,CASSYVQPDRGNSPLHF
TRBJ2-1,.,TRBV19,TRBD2,TGTGCCAGTCAAAGGTGGACTAGCGGGTACAATGAGCAGTTCTTC,CASQRWTSGYNEQFF
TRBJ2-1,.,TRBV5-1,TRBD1,TGCGCCAGCAGCTTGGAGGGACAGGGATACAATGAGCAGTTCTTC,CASSLEGQGYNEQFF
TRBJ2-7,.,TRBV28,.,TGTGCCAGCAGTCCCCCGGGCGGAGGTAGGTTGGGCGAGCAGTACTTC,CASSPPGGGRLGEQYF
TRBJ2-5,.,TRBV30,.,TGTGCCTGGGCCCTGGGGGGAAGGGAGACCCAGTACTTC,CAWALGGRETQYF
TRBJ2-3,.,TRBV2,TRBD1,TGTGCCAGCAGTGCGGGGACAGCTAGCACAGATACGCAGTATTTT,CASSAGTASTDTQYF
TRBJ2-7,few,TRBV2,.,TGTGCCAGCAGTGTATCGGGGTACGAGCAGTACTTC,CASSVSGYEQYF
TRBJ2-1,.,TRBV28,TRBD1,TGTGCCAGCAGACCAGGGGGTACTTACAATGAGCAGTTCTTC,CASRPGGTYNEQFF
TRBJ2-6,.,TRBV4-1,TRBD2,TGCGCCAGCAGCCAGAGGACTAGCGGGGGGATTCTTTCTGGGGCCAACGTCCTGACTTTC,CASSQRTSGGILSGANVLTF
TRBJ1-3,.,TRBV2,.,TGTGCCAGCGCGACTCTTAGGGGCGGAAACACCATATATTTT,CASATLRGGNTIYF
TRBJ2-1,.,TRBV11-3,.,TGTGCCAGCAGCTTAAGCGGGCAGGCTGATATTGAGCAGTTCTTC,CASSLSGQADIEQFF
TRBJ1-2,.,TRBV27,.,TGTGCCAGCAGTTCCCGGGAGGCGGGGAACTATGGCTACACCTTC,CASSSREAGNYGYTF
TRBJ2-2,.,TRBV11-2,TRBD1,TGTGCCAGCAGCTTATTTCGGACAGGGGGCACCGGGGAGCTGTTTTTT,CASSLFRTGGTGELFF
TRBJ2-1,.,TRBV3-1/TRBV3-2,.,TGTGCCAGCAGCCCATCCCGACTGGGTAGCTCCTACAATGAGCAGTTCTTC,CASSPSRLGSSYNEQFF
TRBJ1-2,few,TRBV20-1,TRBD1,TGCAGCGCCGGGACAGGGTATGGCTACACCTTC,CSAGTGYGYTF
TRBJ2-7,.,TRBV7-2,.,TGTGCCAGCAGCGCCTTGGGACACTCCGCCTACGAGCAGTACTTC,CASSALGHSAYEQYF
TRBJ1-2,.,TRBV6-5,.,TGTGCCAGCAGCCCCCACACGTCCTTTGGCTACACCTTC,CASSPHTSFGYTF
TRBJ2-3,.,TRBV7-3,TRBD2,TGTGCCAGCAGCCCACCGGGACTAGCGTCTGTAGCAGATACGCAGTATTTT,CASSPPGLASVADTQYF
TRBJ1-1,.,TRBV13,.,TGTGCCAGCAGCCCCCGGGGTGCGGTCACTGAAGCTTTCTTT,CASSPRGAVTEAFF
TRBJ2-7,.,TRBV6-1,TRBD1,TGTGCCAGCAGTGAAGCCCGACAGGGAACCGAGCAGTACTTC,CASSEARQGTEQYF
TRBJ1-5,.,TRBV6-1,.,TGTGCCAGCAGTGAAGGGGGGGGCAATCAGCCCCAGCATTTT,CASSEGGGNQPQHF
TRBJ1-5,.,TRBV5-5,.,TGTGCCAGCAGCTTGGTGGGCGGGCGGAATAGCAATCAGCCCCAGCATTTT,CASSLVGGRNSNQPQHF
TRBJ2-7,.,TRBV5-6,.,TGTGCCAGCAGCTTTTTGTTCTTGAGCGGCGAGCAGTACTTC,CASSFLFLSGEQYF
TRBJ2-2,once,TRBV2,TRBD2,TGTGCCAGCAACCCCGGACTAGCGGTCGGGGAGCTGTTTTTT,CASNPGLAVGELFF
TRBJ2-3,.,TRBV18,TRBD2,TGTGCCAGCTCACTTCGGACTAGCGGGGCTAGCACAGATACGCAGTATTTT,CASSLRTSGASTDTQYF
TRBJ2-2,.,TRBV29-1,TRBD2,TGCAGCGTTGAATCGCCGGGGGGGCCCGCCGGGGAGCTGTTTTTT,CSVESPGGPAGELFF
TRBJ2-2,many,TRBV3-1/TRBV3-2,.,TGTGCCAGCAGCCGGCGTAGCGGGAACACCGGGGAGCTGTTTTTT,CASSRRSGNTGELFF
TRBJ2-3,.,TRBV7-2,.,TGTGCCAGCAGCAGCGGACCGCGACATAGCACAGATACGCAGTATTTT,CASSSGPRHSTDTQYF
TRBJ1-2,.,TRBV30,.,TGTGCCGGTCCTGGTGGGTCCGGGGAGTATGGCTACACCTTC,CAGPGGSGEYGYTF
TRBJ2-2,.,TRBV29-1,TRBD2,TGCAGCGCCGTGGGACTAGCGGGAGAAACCGGGGAGCTGTTTTTT,CSAVGLAGETGELFF
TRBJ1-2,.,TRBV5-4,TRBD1,TGTGCCAGCAGCTTTGGGGCACAGGGGCGAAACTATGGCTACACCTTC,CASSFGAQGRNYGYTF
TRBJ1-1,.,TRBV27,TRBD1,TGTGCCAGCACCCCTACAGGGGAATTGAACACTGAAGCTTTCTTT,CASTPTGELNTEAFF
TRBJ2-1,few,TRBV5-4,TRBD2,TGTGCCAGCAGCCTCAGCGGGAGTAGACAGTTCTTC,CASSLSGSRQFF
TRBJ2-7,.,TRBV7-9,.,TGTGCCAGCAGCTTAGGGCAGGGGATAAGCGAGCAGTACTTC,CASSLGQGISEQYF
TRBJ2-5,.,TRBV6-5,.,TGTGCCAGCAGTTACTCGACGTCGGGGGTAGAGACCCAGTACTTC,CASSYSTSGVETQYF
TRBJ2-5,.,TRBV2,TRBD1,TGTGCCAGCAGTACGGAGACAGGGACGGAGACCCAGTACTTC,CASSTETGTETQYF
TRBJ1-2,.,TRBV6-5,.,TGTGCCAGCAATTACAGAGCTAACTATGGCTACACCTTC,CASNYRANYGYTF
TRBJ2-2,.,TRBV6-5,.,TGTGCCAGCAGTTATATCCAGGGGGGAGGCGGGGAGCTGTTTTTT,CASSYIQGGGGELFF
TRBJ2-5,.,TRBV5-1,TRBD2,TGCGCCAGCAGCCTGTACTGGGGAGCGGGGGAGACCCAGTACTTC,CASSLYWGAGETQYF
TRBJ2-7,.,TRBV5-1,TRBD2,TGCGCCAGCAGCGAGACTAGCGGGAGCTCCTACGAGCAGTACTTC,CASSETSGSSYEQYF
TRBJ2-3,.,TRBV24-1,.,TGTGCCACCAGTGATGTACAGGGGTCTAGCGCAGATACGCAGTATTTT,CATSDVQGSSADTQYF
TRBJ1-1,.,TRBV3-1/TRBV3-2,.,TGTGCCAGCAGCGGATACAGGGATACTGAAGCTTTCTTT,CASSGYRDTEAFF
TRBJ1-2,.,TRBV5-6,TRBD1,TGTGCCAGCCTACCATTCGGTTCAGGGGGCGCGCACTATGGCTACACCTTC,CASLPFGSGGAHYGYTF
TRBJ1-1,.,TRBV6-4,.,TGTGCCAGCAGAGGGCCCGGGGGCACTGAAGCTTTCTTT,CASRGPGGTEAFF
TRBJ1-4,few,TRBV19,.,TGTGCCAGTAGTAAACGGGGGAGTAATGAAAAACTGTTTTTT,CASSKRGSNEKLFF
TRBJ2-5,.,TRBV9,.,TGTGCCAGCAGCGCTCTCAGCCAAGAGACCCAGTACTTC,CASSALSQETQYF
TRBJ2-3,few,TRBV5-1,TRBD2,TGCGCCAGCAGCATCAGCGGGGGGGCAGATACGCAGTATTTT,CASSISGGADTQYF
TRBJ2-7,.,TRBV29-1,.,TGCAGCGTTGCCCAGGAGGCCTACGAGCAGTACTTC,CSVAQEAYEQYF